This T cell receptor (beta chain) was sequenced during a study of shared clonotypes between healthy human individuals. Notes on the study in general: Only blood was sampled; tissue repertoires likely differ.

Over several immunoSEQ plates, each subset's genomic DNA was distributed in even portions. As originally analysed: ImmunoSEQ sequences covered only the junction and lacked quality scores; filtering therefore differed. TCRdb's copy holds only in-frame clones and misses some; the assay was immunoSEQ multiplex PCR. Clone size and the V and J calls come from that table; the DNA yielded D and trimming. The data show about 1,900,000 clones, roughly 95% seen once. Germline V gene data show CDR1 as SGHAT and CDR2 as FQNNGV. The CDR3 has 17 residues. V was pared by 3 bases and J by 6 bases, with 12 bases of the junction left unmatched. Naive-designated CD8 cells lacked CD45RO, were positively enriched for CCR7, and omitted terminally differentiated effector memory CD45RA+ cells. Details on this clone: Its antigen remains unidentified.

The rearrangement joins TRBV11-2 to TRBJ2-4, with 9 bases lining up with TRBD1. Sample: naive CD8+ T cells sorted from blood. This clonotype originated in a man in his late teens or twenties in good health. The CDR3 DNA reads TGTGCCAGCAGCTTTCGACAGGGGGTTTCCTCTGCAAACATTCAGTACTTC. It specifies CASSFRQGVSSANIQYF.